The rows below give T cell receptor beta chains drawn from one sample of a study of Ad26.COV2.S vaccination and SARS-CoV-2 variants. Sequencing used immunoSEQ multiplex PCR; TCRdb keeps in-frame clones, though not all of them. The sample consists of hundreds of thousands of clones, about nine tenths of them appearing once. The material sequenced was peripheral blood, taken in a trial of Ad26.COV2.S vaccine versus placebo. Receptor source: a person between 18 and 65 years old who received the Ad26.COV2.S COVID-19 vaccine or a placebo. Both conserved end residues are part of each CDR3. Each record gives: CDR3 protein, clone size, V gene. The listing skips clone size in some rows; elsewhere it reads once, few, many or a size class.

cdr3_aa: CASSPRLAGLDEQFF; clone_size: .; v_call: TRBV7-6
cdr3_aa: CASSSQDAGGVDTQYF; clone_size: .; v_call: TRBV7-3
cdr3_aa: CASSKGGGLANEKLFF; clone_size: .; v_call: TRBV5-4
cdr3_aa: CASSYTVTGELFF; clone_size: .; v_call: TRBV11-1
cdr3_aa: CASSLVGGLAGGSSYEQYF; clone_size: .; v_call: TRBV7-6
cdr3_aa: CASAKGTAFF; clone_size: .; v_call: TRBV19
cdr3_aa: CASSLGQGGYGYTF; clone_size: .; v_call: TRBV5-5
cdr3_aa: CASSYFGRDAEAFF; clone_size: .; v_call: TRBV6-6
cdr3_aa: CASSPTGGDSNQPQHF; clone_size: few; v_call: TRBV18
cdr3_aa: CASSSDGQNYEQYF; clone_size: .; v_call: TRBV5-6
cdr3_aa: CASSGGTGRRETQYF; clone_size: once; v_call: TRBV6-4
cdr3_aa: CASSFTDEQYF; clone_size: .; v_call: TRBV7-9
cdr3_aa: CASSQLDGANYGYTF; clone_size: .; v_call: TRBV4-1
cdr3_aa: CSVARRLADYEQYF; clone_size: .; v_call: TRBV29-1
cdr3_aa: CASRTRWGEGTDTQYF; clone_size: .; v_call: TRBV7-8
cdr3_aa: CASSQPREWNTEAFF; clone_size: .; v_call: TRBV3-1/TRBV3-2
cdr3_aa: CASSAGALMYGYTF; clone_size: .; v_call: TRBV4-3
cdr3_aa: CASSQERGARNIQYF; clone_size: .; v_call: TRBV4-3
cdr3_aa: CASSHRTFSGNTIYF; clone_size: once; v_call: TRBV3-1/TRBV3-2
cdr3_aa: CASSLSGTRNTGELFF; clone_size: .; v_call: TRBV5-1
cdr3_aa: CASSNNRGSTEAFF; clone_size: once; v_call: TRBV13
cdr3_aa: CAWSPPTGGFFNTEAFF; clone_size: .; v_call: TRBV30
cdr3_aa: CASSYGSTGSPLHF; clone_size: .; v_call: TRBV6-6
cdr3_aa: CASSPLGLAGNTGELFF; clone_size: .; v_call: TRBV14
cdr3_aa: CASSLVMGPPEAFF; clone_size: .; v_call: TRBV5-1
cdr3_aa: CASSSNGGPYEQYF; clone_size: .; v_call: TRBV9
cdr3_aa: CASSLGTGGGTEAFF; clone_size: .; v_call: TRBV3-1/TRBV3-2
cdr3_aa: CASSPLSSAQYF; clone_size: .; v_call: TRBV7-2
cdr3_aa: CASSQANSGGSYEQYF; clone_size: .; v_call: TRBV4-1
cdr3_aa: CASSTGLNTEAFF; clone_size: once; v_call: TRBV19
cdr3_aa: CASRRQGLDNEQFF; clone_size: .; v_call: TRBV6-5
cdr3_aa: CASSLRTSGTGELFF; clone_size: once; v_call: TRBV7-2
cdr3_aa: CASSPGHEQFF; clone_size: .; v_call: TRBV7-8